Included here is one T cell receptor (beta chain) sequence, with context. Library construction for TCR beta used iRepertoire HTBI primers and Arm-PCR of CDR3 regions. TCRdb re-derived calls from the multiplex PCR reads in MiXCR, one entry per CDR3 protein. The sample includes roughly 700,000 distinct CDR3 sequences, 25% to 35% of them seen just once. CDR3 length: 12 amino acids. Trimming removed 1 base from V and 7 bases from J, with 8 bases in between. From germline, CDR1 is LNHDA and CDR2 SQIVND (reference sequence). Time point noted: persistent/refractory GD, antithyroid drugs over 5 years with positive TRAb. From RNA extracted from PBMCs, the TCR library was made. The entry originates in a study of regulatory T cells in long-lasting Graves disease.

The starting material was peripheral blood mononuclear cells (PBMCs), obtained when the disease was refractory, from a patient treated with antithyroid drugs. This TCR came from a female donor with Graves disease. The chain uses TRBV19 and TRBJ2-7, with TRBD1 as a possible D gene (6 bases). The CDR3 loop reads CASSIGGTEQYF. The CDR3 nucleotides are TGTGCCAGTAGTATAGGAGGGACAGAGCAGTACTTC.